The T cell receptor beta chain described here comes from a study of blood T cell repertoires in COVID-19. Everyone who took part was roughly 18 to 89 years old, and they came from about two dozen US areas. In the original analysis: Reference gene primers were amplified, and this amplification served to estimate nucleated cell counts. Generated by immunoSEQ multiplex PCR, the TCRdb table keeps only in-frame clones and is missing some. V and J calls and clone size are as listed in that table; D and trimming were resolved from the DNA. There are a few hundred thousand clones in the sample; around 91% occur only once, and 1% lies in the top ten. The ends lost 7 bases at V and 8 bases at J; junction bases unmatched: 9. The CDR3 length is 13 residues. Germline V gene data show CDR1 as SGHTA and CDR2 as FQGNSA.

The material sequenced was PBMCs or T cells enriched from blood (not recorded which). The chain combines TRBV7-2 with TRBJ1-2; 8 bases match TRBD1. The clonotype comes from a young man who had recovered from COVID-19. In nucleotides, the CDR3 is TGTGCCAGCAATACTCAGGGGGCGCAGGGCTACACCTTC. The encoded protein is CASNTQGAQGYTF.